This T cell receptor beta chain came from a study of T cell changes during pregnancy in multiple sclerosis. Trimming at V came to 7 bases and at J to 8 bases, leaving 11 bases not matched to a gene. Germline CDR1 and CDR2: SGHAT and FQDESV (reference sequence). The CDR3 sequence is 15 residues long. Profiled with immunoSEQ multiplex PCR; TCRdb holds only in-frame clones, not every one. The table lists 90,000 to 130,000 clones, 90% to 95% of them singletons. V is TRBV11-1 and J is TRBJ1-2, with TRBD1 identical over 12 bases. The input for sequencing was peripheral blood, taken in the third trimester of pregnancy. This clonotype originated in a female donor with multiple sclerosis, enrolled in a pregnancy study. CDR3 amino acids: CASTERDRGRSGYTF. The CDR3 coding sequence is TGTGCCAGCACCGAGCGGGACAGGGGGCGTAGCGGCTACACCTTC.